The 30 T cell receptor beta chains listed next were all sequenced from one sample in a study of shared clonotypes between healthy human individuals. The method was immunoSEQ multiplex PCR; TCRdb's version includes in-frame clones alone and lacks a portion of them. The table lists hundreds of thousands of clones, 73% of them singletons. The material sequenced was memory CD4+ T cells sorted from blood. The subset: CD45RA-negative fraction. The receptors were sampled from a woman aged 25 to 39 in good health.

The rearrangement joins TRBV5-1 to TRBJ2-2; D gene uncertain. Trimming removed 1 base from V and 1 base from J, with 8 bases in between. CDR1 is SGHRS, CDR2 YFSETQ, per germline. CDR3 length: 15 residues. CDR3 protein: CASSLNRQNTGELFF. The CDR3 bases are TGCGCCAGCAGCTTGAATCGACAGAACACCGGGGAGCTGTTTTTT.

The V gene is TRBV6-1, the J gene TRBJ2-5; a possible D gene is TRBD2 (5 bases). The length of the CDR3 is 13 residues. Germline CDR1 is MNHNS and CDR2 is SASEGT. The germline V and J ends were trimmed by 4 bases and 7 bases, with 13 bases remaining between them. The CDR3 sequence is CASSGTEEGTQYF. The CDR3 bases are TGTGCCAGCAGTGGGACGGAGGAAGGGACCCAGTACTTC.

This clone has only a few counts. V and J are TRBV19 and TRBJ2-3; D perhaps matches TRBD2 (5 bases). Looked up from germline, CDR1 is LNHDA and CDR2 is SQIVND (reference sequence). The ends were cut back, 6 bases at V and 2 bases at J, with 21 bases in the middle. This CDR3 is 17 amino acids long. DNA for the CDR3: TGTGCCAGTAGCCCTGCCGGAGAGCGGCCCCTCACAGATACGCAGTATTTT. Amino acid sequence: CASSPAGERPLTDTQYF.

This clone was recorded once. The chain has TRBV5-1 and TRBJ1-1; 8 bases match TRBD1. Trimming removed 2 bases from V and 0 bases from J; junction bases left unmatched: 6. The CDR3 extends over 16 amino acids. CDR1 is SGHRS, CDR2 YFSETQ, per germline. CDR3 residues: CASSFRDRRLNTEAFF. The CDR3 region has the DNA TGCGCCAGCAGCTTCCGGGACAGGAGGCTGAACACTGAAGCTTTCTTT.

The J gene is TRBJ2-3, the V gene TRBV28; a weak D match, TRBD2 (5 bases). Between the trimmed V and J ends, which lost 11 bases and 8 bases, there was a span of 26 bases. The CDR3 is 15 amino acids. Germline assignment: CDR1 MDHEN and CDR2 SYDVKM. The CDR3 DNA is TGTGCCGGAAGTGAGGCAGGACTCACGGGCTCTACGCAGTATTTT. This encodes CAGSEAGLTGSTQYF.

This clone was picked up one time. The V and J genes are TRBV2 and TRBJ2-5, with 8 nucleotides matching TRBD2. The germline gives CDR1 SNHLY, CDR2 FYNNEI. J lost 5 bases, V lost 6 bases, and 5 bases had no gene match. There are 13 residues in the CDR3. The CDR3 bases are TGTGCCAGCAGCCGGGAGGGCCTTGAGACCCAGTACTTC. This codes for CASSREGLETQYF.

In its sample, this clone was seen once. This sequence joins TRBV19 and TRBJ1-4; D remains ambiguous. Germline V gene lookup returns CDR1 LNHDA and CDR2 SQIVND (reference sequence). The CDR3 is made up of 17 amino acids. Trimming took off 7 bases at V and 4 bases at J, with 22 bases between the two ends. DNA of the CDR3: TGTGCCAGTACCCCAAAGTACCGCGGGATTCTTAATGAAAAACTGTTTTTT. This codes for CASTPKYRGILNEKLFF.

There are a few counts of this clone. CDR3 nucleotides: TGCGCCAGCAGCCATCTGAGTGGGAGCAATCAGCCCCAGCATTTT. This encodes CASSHLSGSNQPQHF. The chain is built from TRBV5-1 and TRBJ1-5, with D hard to call. The V gene lost 4 bases and the J gene lost 1 base, with 12 bases spanning the gap. Germline CDR1 and CDR2: SGHRS and YFSETQ. This CDR3 is 15 amino acids long.

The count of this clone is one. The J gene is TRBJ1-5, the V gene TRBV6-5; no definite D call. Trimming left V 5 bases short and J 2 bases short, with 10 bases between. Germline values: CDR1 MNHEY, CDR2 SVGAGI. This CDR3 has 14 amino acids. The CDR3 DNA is TGTGCCAGCAGTACCCGCCAGGGCAATCAGCCCCAGCATTTT. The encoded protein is CASSTRQGNQPQHF.

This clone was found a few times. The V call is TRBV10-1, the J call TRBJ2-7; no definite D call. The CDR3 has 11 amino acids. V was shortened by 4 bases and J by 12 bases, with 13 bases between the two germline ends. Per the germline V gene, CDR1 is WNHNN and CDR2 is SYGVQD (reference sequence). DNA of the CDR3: TGCGCCAGCAGTGGGAACTACGGCCGGTACTTC. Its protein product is CASSGNYGRYF.

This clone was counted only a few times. CDR3 sequence reads: CASSEQENTEAFF. CDR3 DNA: TGTGCCAGCAGTGAACAGGAGAACACTGAAGCTTTCTTT. This rearrangement joins TRBV2 to TRBJ1-1; D remains ambiguous. Per the germline V gene, CDR1 is SNHLY and CDR2 is FYNNEI. Trimming took off 2 bases at V and 1 base at J, with 5 bases between the two ends. This CDR3 is 13 amino acids long.

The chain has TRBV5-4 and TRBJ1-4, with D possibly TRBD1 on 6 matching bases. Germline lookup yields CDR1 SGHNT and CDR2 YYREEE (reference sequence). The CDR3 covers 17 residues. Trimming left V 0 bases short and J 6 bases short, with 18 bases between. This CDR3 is CASSLGGQGGGDEKLFF. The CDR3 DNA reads TGTGCCAGCAGCTTGGGGGGGCAGGGCGGAGGTGATGAAAAACTGTTTTTT. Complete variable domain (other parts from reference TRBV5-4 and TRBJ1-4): ETGVTQSPTHLIKTRGQQVTLRCSSQSGHNTVSWYQQALGQGPQFIFQYYREEENGRGNFPPRFSGLQFPNYSSELNVNALELDDSALYLCASSLGGQGGGDEKLFFGSGTQLSVL.

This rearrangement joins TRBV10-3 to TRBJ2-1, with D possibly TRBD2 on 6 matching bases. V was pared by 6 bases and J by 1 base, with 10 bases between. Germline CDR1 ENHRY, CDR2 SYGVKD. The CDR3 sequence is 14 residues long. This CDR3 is CAIRAEGSYNEQFF. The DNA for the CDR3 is TGTGCCATCAGGGCGGAGGGGTCCTACAATGAGCAGTTCTTC.

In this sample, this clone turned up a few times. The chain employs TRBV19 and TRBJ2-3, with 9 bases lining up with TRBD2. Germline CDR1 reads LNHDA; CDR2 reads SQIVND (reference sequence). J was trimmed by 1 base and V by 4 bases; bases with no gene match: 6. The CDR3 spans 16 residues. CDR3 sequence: CASSTIAGVGTDTQYF. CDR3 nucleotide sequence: TGTGCCAGTAGTACTATAGCGGGAGTCGGCACAGATACGCAGTATTTT. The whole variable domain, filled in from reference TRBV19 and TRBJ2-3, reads DGGITQSPKYLFRKEGQNVTLSCEQNLNHDAMYWYRQDPGQGLRLIYYSQIVNDFQKGDIAEGYSVSREKKESFPLTVTSAQKNPTAFYLCASSTIAGVGTDTQYFGPGTRLTVL.

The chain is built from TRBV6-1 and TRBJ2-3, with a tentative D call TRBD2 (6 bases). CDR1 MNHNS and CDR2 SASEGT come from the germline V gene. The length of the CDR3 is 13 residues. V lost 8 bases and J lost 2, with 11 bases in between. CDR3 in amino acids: CASLSGYTDTQYF. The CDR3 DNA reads TGTGCCAGCCTTAGCGGATACACAGATACGCAGTATTTT.

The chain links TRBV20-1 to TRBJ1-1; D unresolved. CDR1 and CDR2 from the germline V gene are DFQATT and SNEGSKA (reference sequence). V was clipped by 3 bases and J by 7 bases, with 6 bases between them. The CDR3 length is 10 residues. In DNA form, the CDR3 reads TGCAGTGCTAGTTATAGTGAAGCTTTCTTT. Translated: CSASYSEAFF.

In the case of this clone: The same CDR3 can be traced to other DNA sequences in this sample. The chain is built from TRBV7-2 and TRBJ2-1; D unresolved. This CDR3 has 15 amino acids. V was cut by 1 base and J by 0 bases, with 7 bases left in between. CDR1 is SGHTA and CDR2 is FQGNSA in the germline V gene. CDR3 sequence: CASSLEGSSYNEQFF. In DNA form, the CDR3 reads TGTGCCAGCAGCTTAGAAGGAAGCTCCTACAATGAGCAGTTCTTC.

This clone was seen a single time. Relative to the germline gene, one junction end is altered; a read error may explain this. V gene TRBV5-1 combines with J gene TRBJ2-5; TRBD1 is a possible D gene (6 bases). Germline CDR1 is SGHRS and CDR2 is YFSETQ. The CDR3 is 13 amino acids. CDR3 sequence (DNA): TGCGCCAGCAACCCAACGGGGATATCGAGGGGGAACTTC. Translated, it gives CASNPTGISRGNF.

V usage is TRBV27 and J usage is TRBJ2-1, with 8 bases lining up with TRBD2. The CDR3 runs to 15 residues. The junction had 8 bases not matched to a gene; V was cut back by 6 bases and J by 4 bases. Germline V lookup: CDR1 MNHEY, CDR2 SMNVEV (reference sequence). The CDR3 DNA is TGTGCCAGCAGCCCCGGGAGGGCCCCTTACAATGAGCAGTTCTTC. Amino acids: CASSPGRAPYNEQFF.

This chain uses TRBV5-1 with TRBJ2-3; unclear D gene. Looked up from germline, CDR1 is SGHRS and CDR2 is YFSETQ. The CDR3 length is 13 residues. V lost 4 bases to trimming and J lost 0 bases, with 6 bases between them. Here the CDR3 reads CASSQTSTDTQYF. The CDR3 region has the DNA TGCGCCAGCAGCCAGACAAGCACAGATACGCAGTATTTT.

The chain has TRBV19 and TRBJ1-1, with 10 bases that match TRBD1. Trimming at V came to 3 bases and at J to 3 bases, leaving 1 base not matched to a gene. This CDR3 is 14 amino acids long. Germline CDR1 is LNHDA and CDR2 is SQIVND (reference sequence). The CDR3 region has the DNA TGTGCCAGTAGTATCGACAGGGGGCACACTGAAGCTTTCTTT. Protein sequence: CASSIDRGHTEAFF.

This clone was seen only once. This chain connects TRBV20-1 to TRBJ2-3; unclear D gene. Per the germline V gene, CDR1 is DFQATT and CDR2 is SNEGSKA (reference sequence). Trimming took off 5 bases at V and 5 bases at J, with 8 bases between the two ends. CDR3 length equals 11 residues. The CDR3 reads CSAVGLDTQYF. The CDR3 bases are TGCAGTGCTGTGGGGTTAGATACGCAGTATTTT.

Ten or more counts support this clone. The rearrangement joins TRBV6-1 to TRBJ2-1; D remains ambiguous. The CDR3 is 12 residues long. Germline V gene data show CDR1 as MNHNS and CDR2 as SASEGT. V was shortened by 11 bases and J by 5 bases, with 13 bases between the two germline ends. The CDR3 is CAYDMGNNEQFF. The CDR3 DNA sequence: TGTGCCTATGATATGGGTAACAATGAGCAGTTCTTC.

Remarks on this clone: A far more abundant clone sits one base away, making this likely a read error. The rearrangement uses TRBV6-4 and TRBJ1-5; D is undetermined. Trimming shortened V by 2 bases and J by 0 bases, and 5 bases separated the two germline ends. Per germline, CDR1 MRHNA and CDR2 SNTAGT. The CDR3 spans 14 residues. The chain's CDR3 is CASSDHYSNQPQHF. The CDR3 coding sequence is TGTGCCAGCAGTGACCATTATAGCAATCAGCCCCAGCATTTT.

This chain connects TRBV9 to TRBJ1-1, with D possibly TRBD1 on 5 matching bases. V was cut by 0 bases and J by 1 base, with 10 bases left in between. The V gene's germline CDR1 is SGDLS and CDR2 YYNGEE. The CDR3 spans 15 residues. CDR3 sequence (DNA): TGTGCCAGCAGCGTAGTACGGGGCTGGAACACTGAAGCTTTCTTT. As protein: CASSVVRGWNTEAFF.

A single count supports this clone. The CDR3 region has the DNA TGTGCCAGCAGTTCGCAGCATCCGGGACAGGGGAATCAGCCCCAGCATTTT. Translating it yields CASSSQHPGQGNQPQHF. The V call is TRBV28, the J call TRBJ1-5; TRBD1 agrees at 10 bases. This CDR3 comprises 17 residues. CDR1 and CDR2 from the germline V gene are MDHEN and SYDVKM. Losses at the gene ends were 4 bases for V and 4 bases for J; bases not matched to a gene: 10.

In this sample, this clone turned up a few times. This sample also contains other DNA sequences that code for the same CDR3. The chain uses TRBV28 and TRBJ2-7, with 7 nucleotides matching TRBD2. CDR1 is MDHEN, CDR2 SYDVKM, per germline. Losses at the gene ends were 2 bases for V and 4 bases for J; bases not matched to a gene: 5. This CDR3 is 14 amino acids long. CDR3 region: CASSLERGRYEQYF. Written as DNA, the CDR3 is TGTGCCAGCAGTTTAGAGCGGGGCCGGTACGAGCAGTACTTC.

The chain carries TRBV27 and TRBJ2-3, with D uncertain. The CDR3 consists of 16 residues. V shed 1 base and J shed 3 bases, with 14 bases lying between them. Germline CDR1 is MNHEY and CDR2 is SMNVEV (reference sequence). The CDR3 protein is CASSLWASQRTDTQYF. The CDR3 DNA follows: TGTGCCAGCAGTTTATGGGCCTCCCAAAGAACAGATACGCAGTATTTT.

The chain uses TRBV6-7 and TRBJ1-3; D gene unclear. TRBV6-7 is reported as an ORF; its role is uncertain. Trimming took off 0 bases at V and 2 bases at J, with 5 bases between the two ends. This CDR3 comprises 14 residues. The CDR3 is CASSYSQPGNTIYF. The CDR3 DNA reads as TGTGCCAGCAGTTACTCGCAACCTGGAAACACCATATATTTT.

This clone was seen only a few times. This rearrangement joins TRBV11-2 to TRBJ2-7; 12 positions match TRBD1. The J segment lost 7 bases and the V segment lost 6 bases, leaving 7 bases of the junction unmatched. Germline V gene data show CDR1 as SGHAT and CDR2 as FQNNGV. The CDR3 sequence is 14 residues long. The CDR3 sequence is CASRPGTGGWEQYF. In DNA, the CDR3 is TGTGCCAGCAGACCCGGGACAGGGGGCTGGGAGCAGTACTTC. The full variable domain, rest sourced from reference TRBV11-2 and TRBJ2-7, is EAGVAQSPRYKIIEKRQSVAFWCNPISGHATLYWYQQILGQGPKLLIQFQNNGVVDDSQLPKDRFSAERLKGVDSTLKIQPAKLEDSAVYLCASRPGTGGWEQYFGPGTRLTVT.